The following is a T cell receptor (beta chain) sequence with its context. The sample comes from a study of blood T cell repertoires in COVID-19. V was shortened by 0 bases and J by 0 bases, with 6 bases between the two germline ends. Germline assignment: CDR1 SGHRS and CDR2 YFSETQ. This CDR3 is built from 14 residues. Per the study methods: Reference gene primer amplification gave estimated nucleated cell counts. Profiled with immunoSEQ multiplex PCR; TCRdb holds only in-frame clones, not every one. That table is the source of V, J and clone size, and D and trimming were worked out from the DNA. Of around 65,000 clones in the sample, 82% were seen once.

The chain joins TRBV5-1 to TRBJ1-1, with TRBD1 as a possible D gene (5 bases). The sequencing input was peripheral blood. This clonotype was obtained from a human donor in a cohort sampled during active COVID-19. The CDR3 is CASSLEGVNTEAFF. In nucleotides, the CDR3 is TGCGCCAGCAGCTTGGAAGGGGTGAACACTGAAGCTTTCTTT.